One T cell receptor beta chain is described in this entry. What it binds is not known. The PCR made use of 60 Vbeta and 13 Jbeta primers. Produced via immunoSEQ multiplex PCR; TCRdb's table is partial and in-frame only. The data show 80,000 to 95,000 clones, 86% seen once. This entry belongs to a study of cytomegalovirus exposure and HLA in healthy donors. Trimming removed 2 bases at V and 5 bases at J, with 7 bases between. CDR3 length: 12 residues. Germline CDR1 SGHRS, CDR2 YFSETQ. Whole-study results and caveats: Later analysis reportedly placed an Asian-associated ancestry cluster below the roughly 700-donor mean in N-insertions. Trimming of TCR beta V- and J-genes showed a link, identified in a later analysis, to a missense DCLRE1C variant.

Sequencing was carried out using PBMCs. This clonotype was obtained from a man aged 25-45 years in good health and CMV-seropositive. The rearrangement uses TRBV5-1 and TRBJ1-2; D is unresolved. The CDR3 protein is CASSFEGYGYTF. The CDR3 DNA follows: TGCGCCAGCAGCTTCGAGGGTTATGGCTACACCTTC.